These T cell receptor beta chains were read from a single sample in a study of human T cells and chemical hapten exposure. TCRdb used MiXCR to reprocess the RACE reads, holding one entry per CDR3 protein. The data hold around 300,000 distinct CDR3 sequences, with around 5.5% observed a single time. Material: whole blood, obtained in connection with sensitization to the hapten diphenylcyclopropenone (DPC). These TCRs come from a woman younger than 30 with alopecia areata. Some clones in this sample may be carry-over from other donors' samples. The CDR3 runs from the conserved cysteine through the conserved F or W. A D gene is named only where the DNA matches it firmly. Some rows mark clone size as missing; the rest say once, few, many or name a class of expanded clone.

abundance | j_gene | d_gene | v_gene | CDR3aa | CDR3nt
many | TRBJ2-1 | NA | TRBV12-3/TRBV12-4 | CASSLDRATYNEQFF | TGTGCCAGCAGCCTTGACAGAGCAACCTACAATGAGCAGTTCTTC
few | TRBJ1-1 | NA | TRBV19 | CASNSWGGLNTEAFF | TGTGCCAGTAATTCGTGGGGGGGACTGAACACTGAAGCTTTCTTT
many | TRBJ1-3 | NA | TRBV5-5 | CASSTGGSGNTIYF | TGTGCCAGCAGCACCGGCGGTTCAGGAAACACCATATATTTT
few | TRBJ2-4 | NA | TRBV12-3/TRBV12-4 | CASGKQGRIAKNIQYF | TGTGCCAGCGGAAAACAAGGGCGAATAGCCAAAAACATTCAGTACTTC
few | TRBJ2-7 | NA | TRBV18 | CASSRSTSSWYEQYF | TGTGCCAGCTCACGTTCAACTAGCTCCTGGTACGAGCAGTACTTC
NA | TRBJ1-1 | NA | TRBV20-1 | CSASTGNTEAFF | TGCAGTGCTAGTACAGGGAACACTGAAGCTTTCTTT
NA | TRBJ1-2 | TRBD1 | TRBV6-2/TRBV6-3 | CASSDRVAVPPYGYTF | TGTGCCAGCAGTGACAGGGTTGCGGTTCCGCCATATGGCTACACCTTC
many | TRBJ1-5 | NA | TRBV3-1 | CASSLDTNQPQHF | TGTGCCAGCAGCCTGGACACCAATCAGCCCCAGCATTTT
few | TRBJ2-3 | TRBD2 | TRBV6-1 | CASREGLAGGPWSDTQYF | TGTGCCAGCAGAGAGGGACTAGCGGGGGGGCCTTGGTCAGATACGCAGTATTTT
NA | TRBJ1-6 | NA | TRBV28 | CASRPQGGSPLHF | TGTGCCAGCAGGCCCCAGGGCGGCTCACCCCTCCACTTT
many | TRBJ2-1 | NA | TRBV5-1 | CASTPLSSYNEQFF | TGCGCCAGCACCCCGCTGAGCTCCTACAATGAGCAGTTCTTC
many | TRBJ1-1 | TRBD1 | TRBV6-5 | CASSSDRGSEAFF | TGTGCCAGCAGTAGCGACAGGGGCTCTGAAGCTTTCTTT
many | TRBJ2-1 | TRBD2 | TRBV20-1 | CSAYSRASGNNEQFF | TGCAGTGCGTACAGCCGGGCTAGCGGGAACAATGAGCAGTTCTTC
many | TRBJ1-1 | NA | TRBV7-9 | CASSQQGGTEAFF | TGTGCCAGCAGCCAACAGGGCGGCACTGAAGCTTTCTTT
NA | TRBJ1-1 | NA | TRBV20-1 | CRAQVMNTEAFF | TGCAGAGCACAGGTTATGAACACTGAAGCTTTCTTT
many | TRBJ2-3 | NA | TRBV4-2 | CASSPHQATDTQYF | TGTGCCAGCAGCCCACACCAAGCCACAGATACGCAGTATTTT
few | TRBJ2-7 | TRBD2 | TRBV27 | CASSTSGGLTYEQYF | TGTGCCAGCAGCACTAGCGGGGGTCTGACCTACGAGCAGTACTTC
NA | TRBJ2-3 | TRBD1 | TRBV2 | CASISEGARADTQYF | TGTGCCAGTATAAGCGAGGGGGCGAGAGCAGATACGCAGTATTTT
many | TRBJ1-6 | NA | TRBV10-3 | CAISESKGQGNADSPLHF | TGTGCCATCAGTGAGTCGAAGGGCCAGGGGAACGCGGATTCACCCCTCCACTTT
many | TRBJ1-6 | NA | TRBV6-1 | CASRGAQLDSPLHF | TGTGCCAGCAGGGGGGCGCAGTTGGATTCACCCCTCCACTTT
NA | TRBJ1-4 | NA | TRBV11-2 | CASRAYRETDEKLFF | TGTGCCAGCAGGGCCTACAGGGAAACGGATGAAAAACTGTTTTTT
few | TRBJ1-2 | TRBD1 | TRBV9 | CASSETGGSGYTF | TGTGCCAGCAGTGAGACAGGGGGATCGGGCTACACCTTC
many | TRBJ2-2 | NA | TRBV7-2 | CASSLTAGIGELFF | TGTGCCAGCAGCTTGACAGCGGGTATAGGGGAGCTGTTTTTT
many | TRBJ2-7 | TRBD2 | TRBV5-1 | CASSLAGGRSYEQYF | TGCGCCAGCAGCTTAGCGGGGGGCCGCTCCTACGAGCAGTACTTC
few | TRBJ2-5 | TRBD2 | TRBV9 | CASSESGGPQETQYF | TGTGCCAGCAGCGAGAGCGGGGGGCCGCAAGAGACCCAGTACTTC
NA | TRBJ2-1 | NA | TRBV12-3/TRBV12-4 | CASRPIEGGGQFF | TGTGCCAGCAGGCCCATCGAGGGAGGAGGGCAGTTCTTC
few | TRBJ1-4 | TRBD1 | TRBV7-9 | CASTRDSVNEKLFF | TGTGCCAGCACGCGGGACAGCGTTAATGAAAAACTGTTTTTT
NA | TRBJ1-1 | NA | TRBV5-1 | CASSNQKNTEAFF | TGCGCCAGCAGCAATCAGAAAAACACTGAAGCTTTCTTT
NA | TRBJ1-3 | TRBD1 | TRBV20-1 | CSASRQGDTIYF | TGCAGTGCTAGCAGACAGGGGGACACCATATATTTT
many | TRBJ2-1 | TRBD2 | TRBV6-4 | CASSDTSGGPNEQFF | TGTGCCAGCAGCGACACTAGCGGGGGGCCGAATGAGCAGTTCTTC
many | TRBJ2-3 | NA | TRBV14 | CASSPHGRGYTDTQYF | TGTGCCAGCAGCCCACACGGCCGGGGGTACACAGATACGCAGTATTTT
NA | TRBJ2-3 | NA | TRBV20-1 | CSARDSSTDTQYF | TGCAGTGCTAGAGATTCTAGCACAGATACGCAGTATTTT
many | TRBJ2-3 | NA | TRBV7-2 | CASSEVPDTQYF | TGTGCCAGCAGCGAGGTGCCGGATACGCAGTATTTT
few | TRBJ2-1 | NA | TRBV6-2/TRBV6-3 | CASRPLTGTLSGEQFF | TGTGCCAGCAGGCCCCTCACAGGGACGTTGAGTGGTGAGCAGTTCTTC
many | TRBJ2-3 | TRBD2 | TRBV5-1 | CASSVPTSAITDTQYF | TGCGCCAGCAGCGTACCGACTAGCGCGATCACAGATACGCAGTATTTT
few | TRBJ1-1 | NA | TRBV2 | CASSPNTGFEAFF | TGTGCCAGCAGTCCGAATACAGGGTTTGAAGCTTTCTTT
many | TRBJ1-3 | NA | TRBV7-8 | CASSFLGGSGNTIYF | TGTGCCAGCAGCTTCTTAGGGGGCTCTGGAAACACCATATATTTT
NA | TRBJ1-1 | NA | TRBV5-6 | CASSLGPSDEAFF | TGTGCCAGCAGCTTGGGGCCCTCCGATGAAGCTTTCTTT
few | TRBJ1-6 | NA | TRBV5-1 | CASSLGPRNSPLHF | TGCGCCAGCAGCTTGGGACCAAGGAATTCACCCCTCCACTTT
few | TRBJ1-5 | NA | TRBV28 | CASSSFLRIRKKTSNQPQHF | TGTGCCAGCAGTTCATTCTTACGGATCCGAAAGAAGACTAGCAATCAGCCCCAGCATTTT
many | TRBJ2-7 | TRBD2 | TRBV4-3 | CASSQDAAGTTYEQYF | TGCGCCAGCAGCCAAGATGCGGCAGGGACTACATACGAGCAGTACTTC
few | TRBJ2-3 | TRBD2 | TRBV12-3/TRBV12-4 | CASRFTSGYTDTQYF | TGTGCCAGCAGGTTCACTAGCGGGTACACAGATACGCAGTATTTT
NA | TRBJ1-5 | NA | TRBV2 | CASSDNRNQPQHF | TGTGCCAGCAGTGATAACAGGAATCAGCCCCAGCATTTT
many | TRBJ2-1 | TRBD2 | TRBV4-2 | CASSQETSGSYNEQFF | TGTGCCAGCAGCCAAGAGACTAGCGGGTCGTACAATGAGCAGTTCTTC
many | TRBJ1-2 | TRBD1 | TRBV5-1 | CASSFGQGGGYTF | TGCGCCAGCAGCTTTGGACAGGGCGGTGGCTACACCTTC
few | TRBJ2-3 | NA | TRBV20-1 | CSFTKVDALTDTQYF | TGCAGTTTCACAAAAGTAGATGCTCTAACAGATACGCAGTATTTT
many | TRBJ1-5 | TRBD1 | TRBV28 | CASSTGQGAASNQPQHF | TGTGCCAGCAGTACTGGACAGGGGGCGGCAAGCAATCAGCCCCAGCATTTT
NA | TRBJ1-1 | TRBD1 | TRBV9 | CASSRGQGRMNTEAFF | TGTGCCAGCAGCCGAGGACAGGGGCGGATGAACACTGAAGCTTTCTTT
many | TRBJ2-3 | TRBD2 | TRBV12-3/TRBV12-4 | CASSLLLAGSSDTQYF | TGTGCCAGCAGTTTACTTCTAGCGGGGTCTTCAGATACGCAGTATTTT
many | TRBJ1-3 | NA | TRBV6-5 | CASSPIGGSGNTIYF | TGTGCCAGCAGTCCCATCGGCGGCTCTGGAAACACCATATATTTT
NA | TRBJ2-7 | TRBD2 | TRBV11-2 | CASRLTSGGGTYEQYF | TGTGCCAGCAGGCTTACCTCCGGCGGGGGTACCTACGAGCAGTACTTC
many | TRBJ2-3 | NA | TRBV7-3 | CASSRRGDTDTQYF | TGTGCCAGCAGTCGGAGGGGGGACACAGATACGCAGTATTTT
many | TRBJ1-3 | TRBD1 | TRBV7-2 | CASSPGQGAGNTIYF | TGTGCCAGCAGCCCCGGACAGGGGGCTGGAAACACCATATATTTT
few | TRBJ2-3 | TRBD2 | TRBV3-1 | CASSQDQRGGAFGDTQYF | TGTGCCAGCAGCCAAGATCAACGCGGGGGGGCCTTTGGAGATACGCAGTATTTT
few | TRBJ2-3 | TRBD1 | TRBV4-3 | CASSSSRGRSDTQYF | TGCGCCAGCAGCTCGAGCAGGGGGCGGTCAGATACGCAGTATTTT